The 28 T cell receptor beta chains below were found in one sample sequenced in a study of CD8+ T cells in alopecia areata. Noted treatment: oral pan-JAK inhibitor, 5-10 mg twice daily. RNA was isolated and reverse transcribed to cDNA, the sequencing template. Sequenced by immunoSEQ multiplex PCR; TCRdb stores in-frame clones only, minus some. The repertoire consists of over 150,000 clones, with about 53% occurring once and the leading ten covering about 10%. The sample in question was CD8+ T cells sorted from blood, obtained at week 24, from a patient treated with tofacitinib. Receptors were obtained from a human donor with alopecia areata.

The CDR3 loop reads CASSLVGVMNTEAFF. In nucleotides, the CDR3 is TGTGCCAGCAGCTTAGTGGGGGTTATGAACACTGAAGCTTTCTTT. The chain uses TRBV7-8 and TRBJ1-1; possible D gene TRBD1, 5 bases. Germline V gene sequence: CDR1 SGHVS, CDR2 FQNEAQ. V lost 1 base and J lost 0, with 9 bases in between. The CDR3 extends over 15 amino acids.

The V gene is TRBV11-1, the J gene TRBJ2-3, with D possibly being TRBD2 (6 bases). Trimming stripped 0 bases from V and 4 bases from J, with 14 bases between. CDR1 SGHAT and CDR2 FQDESV come from the germline V gene (reference sequence). The CDR3 length is 16 residues. For the CDR3, the DNA is TGTGCCAGCAGCTTAGCAGCAGGGAGGTTAGCAGATACGCAGTATTTT. Protein product: CASSLAAGRLADTQYF.

This clone was found a few times. The chain has TRBV13 and TRBJ1-1; the D is unclear. V lost 6 bases and J lost 0, with 5 bases in between. The CDR3 has 12 residues. CDR1 PRHDT and CDR2 FYEKMQ come from the germline V gene (reference sequence). The CDR3: CASSGMNTEAFF. CDR3 nucleotides: TGTGCCAGCAGTGGGATGAACACTGAAGCTTTCTTT.

This chain uses TRBV7-9 with TRBJ1-1; unclear D gene. V gave up 6 bases and J gave up 8 bases, with 28 bases separating them. The CDR3 spans 17 residues. The V gene's germline CDR1 is SEHNR and CDR2 FQNEAQ (reference sequence). The CDR3, as DNA: TGTGCCAGCAGAGGATATGGGAATCTCGGTTCGGGAGAAGAAGCTTTCTTT. Protein: CASRGYGNLGSGEEAFF.

The CDR3 protein is CASSGEQDTQYF. CDR3 nucleotides: TGTGCCAGCAGTGGGGAGCAAGATACGCAGTATTTT. The V call is TRBV25-1, the J call TRBJ2-3, with TRBD2 as a possible D gene (5 bases). CDR1 and CDR2 from the germline V gene are MGHDK and SYGVNS. V shed 4 bases and J shed 5 bases, with 7 bases lying between them. The CDR3 has 12 residues. The whole variable domain, filled in from reference TRBV25-1 and TRBJ2-3, reads EADIYQTPRYLVIGTGKKITLECSQTMGHDKMYWYQQDPGMELHLIHYSYGVNSTEKGDLSSESTVSRIRTEHFPLTLESARPSHTSQYLCASSGEQDTQYFGPGTRLTVL.

This chain joins TRBV4-1 and TRBJ2-3; D assignment may be TRBD1 or TRBD2 (5 bases each). Germline V CDR1 and CDR2: MGHRA, YSYEKL. The V and J ends lost 0 bases and 4 bases respectively, with 11 bases between them. The CDR3 totals 15 residues. This CDR3 is CASSQDAGGADTQYF. The CDR3 DNA follows: TGCGCCAGCAGCCAAGATGCTGGGGGTGCAGATACGCAGTATTTT.

In this sample, this clone turned up a few times. The chain employs TRBV18 and TRBJ2-1; D is unclear. Per germline, CDR1 KGHSH and CDR2 LQKENI. V lost 3 bases and J lost 0, with 9 bases in between. CDR3 length: 15 amino acids. The CDR3 spells CASSPQDISYNEQFF. The CDR3 coding sequence is TGTGCCAGCTCACCTCAAGATATCTCCTACAATGAGCAGTTCTTC.

This chain links TRBV25-1 with TRBJ1-4; tentative D call: TRBD1 (5 bases). Germline V gene sequence: CDR1 MGHDK, CDR2 SYGVNS. The CDR3 is 13 residues long. V lost 5 bases to trimming and J lost 5 bases, with 9 bases between them. The CDR3 bases are TGTGCCAGCAGTAGGGACTGGAATGAAAAACTGTTTTTT. Its translation is CASSRDWNEKLFF.

The chain links TRBV7-6 to TRBJ1-5, with TRBD1 matching 7 bases. Germline trimming cut 5 bases from V and 10 bases from J; bases unmatched to any gene: 8. The CDR3 loop spans 13 amino acids. Germline CDR1 reads SGHVS; CDR2 reads FNYEAQ. As DNA, the CDR3 is TGTGCCAGCAGCGAAACAGGGGAATCACCCCAGCATTTT. This encodes CASSETGESPQHF. The full variable domain, in which reference TRBV7-6 and TRBJ1-5 provide the parts outside the CDR3, is GAGVSQSPRYKVTKRGQDVALRCDPISGHVSLYWYRQALGQGPEFLTYFNYEAQQDKSGLPNDRFSAERPEGSISTLTIQRTEQRDSAMYRCASSETGESPQHFGDGTRLSIL.

The chain joins TRBV29-1 to TRBJ1-1; no clear D gene. The V and J ends lost 2 bases and 3 bases respectively, with 1 base between them. The V gene's germline CDR1 is SQVTM and CDR2 ANQGSEA. This CDR3 has 10 amino acids. CDR3 protein: CSVEHTEAFF. CDR3 coding DNA: TGCAGCGTTGAACACACTGAAGCTTTCTTT.

This clone appeared once. The chain employs TRBV29-1 and TRBJ1-1, with D possibly matching TRBD1 (5 bases). This CDR3 has 10 residues. The germline V gene has CDR1 SQVTM and CDR2 ANQGSEA. Trimming took off 4 bases at V and 11 bases at J, with 11 bases between the two ends. This CDR3 reads CSVGGDSAFF. DNA of the CDR3: TGCAGCGTTGGGGGGGATTCGGCTTTCTTT.

This clone was seen only a few times. The CDR3 spells CASGIGTVEQYF. The CDR3 nucleotides are TGTGCTAGTGGCATTGGGACAGTCGAGCAGTACTTC. The chain uses TRBV12-5 and TRBJ2-7; 7 bases fit TRBD1. CDR1 and CDR2 from the germline V gene are LGHNT and FRNRAP. The V segment lost 6 bases and the J segment 6 bases; nucleotides outside the gene matches: 5. The CDR3 spans 12 residues.

The CDR3 DNA reads TGTGCCAGCAGCCCGGCTCGGGATGAGCAGTTCTTC. Translating gives CASSPARDEQFF. V gene TRBV7-9 combines with J gene TRBJ2-1; D call uncertain. Germline CDR1 reads SEHNR; CDR2 reads FQNEAQ (reference sequence). The CDR3 has 12 amino acids. Between the trimmed V and J ends, which lost 5 bases and 8 bases, there was a span of 10 bases.

This clone has just a few counts. V and J are TRBV13 and TRBJ2-4; TRBD1 might be the D (6 bases). V was clipped by 0 bases and J by 5 bases, with 14 bases between them. Per the germline V gene, CDR1 is PRHDT and CDR2 is FYEKMQ (reference sequence). CDR3 length equals 16 residues. The CDR3, as DNA: TGTGCCAGCAGCTTAGGCACAGGGCGGTTCGAAAACATTCAGTACTTC. Amino acid sequence: CASSLGTGRFENIQYF. Drawing the rest from reference TRBV13 and TRBJ2-4, the complete variable domain is AAGVIQSPRHLIKEKRETATLKCYPIPRHDTVYWYQQGPGQDPQFLISFYEKMQSDKGSIPDRFSAQQFSDYHSELNMSSLELGDSALYFCASSLGTGRFENIQYFGAGTRLSVL.

This chain uses TRBV7-6 with TRBJ1-2; 7 nucleotides match TRBD1. Germline CDR1 and CDR2: SGHVS and FNYEAQ. The CDR3 consists of 16 residues. The junction had 12 bases not matched to a gene; V was cut back by 5 bases and J by 3 bases. The CDR3 DNA reads TGTGCCAGCAGCCCACGAAGCGACAGGGAGGACTATGGCTACACCTTC. Encoded protein: CASSPRSDREDYGYTF.

This clone was counted only a few times. J is TRBJ1-1 and V is TRBV25-1, with TRBD1 as a possible D gene (5 bases). The V and J ends lost 4 bases and 6 bases respectively, with 15 bases between them. The CDR3 loop spans 14 amino acids. Germline V gene data show CDR1 as MGHDK and CDR2 as SYGVNS. CDR3 sequence (DNA): TGTGCCAGCAGTGTAGGGGCCGGGGAGGCTGAAGCTTTCTTT. Its protein product is CASSVGAGEAEAFF.

The J gene is TRBJ2-3, the V gene TRBV7-6; TRBD2 matches 8 bases. The junction had 9 bases not matched to a gene; V was cut back by 2 bases and J by 2 bases. The CDR3 has 17 residues. CDR1 SGHVS and CDR2 FNYEAQ come from the germline V gene. The CDR3 sequence is CASSLFRRGVTTDTQYF. CDR3 nucleotides: TGTGCCAGCAGCTTATTTCGGCGGGGGGTCACCACAGATACGCAGTATTTT.

V is TRBV10-3 and J is TRBJ2-1; TRBD2 agrees at 7 bases. V lost 2 bases and J lost 6; bases outside the gene matches: 10. CDR1 is ENHRY, CDR2 SYGVKD, per germline. The CDR3 consists of 16 residues. CDR3 loop: CAISEKGGGATNEQFF. CDR3 sequence (DNA): TGTGCCATCAGTGAGAAAGGCGGGGGAGCAACCAATGAGCAGTTCTTC.

The chain employs TRBV7-2 and TRBJ2-3, with TRBD1 identical over 9 bases. In germline, CDR1 is SGHTA, CDR2 FQGNSA. The J segment lost 2 bases and the V segment lost 4 bases, leaving 7 bases of the junction unmatched. The CDR3 contains 16 residues. The CDR3 spells CASSYTGGGFTDTQYF. The CDR3 bases are TGTGCCAGCAGCTACACAGGGGGCGGGTTCACAGATACGCAGTATTTT.

This clone has a handful of counts. The chain joins TRBV7-9 to TRBJ1-2; D is unclear. Germline V lookup: CDR1 SEHNR, CDR2 FQNEAQ (reference sequence). The CDR3 runs 14 residues. Deletions cut 1 base from V and 4 bases from J, with 10 bases between. CDR3 region: CASSLEGLGYGYTF. The CDR3 DNA is TGTGCCAGCAGCTTAGAGGGTTTAGGCTATGGCTACACCTTC.

This clone has only a few counts. The sample has other DNA sequences that encode this CDR3 too. The chain combines TRBV7-9 with TRBJ1-4, with D unclear. Germline V gene lookup returns CDR1 SEHNR and CDR2 FQNEAQ (reference sequence). V dropped 5 bases and J dropped 8 bases, with 6 bases sitting between them. The length of the CDR3 is 11 residues. This CDR3 reads CASSPGEKLFF. CDR3 nucleotides: TGTGCCAGCAGCCCCGGAGAAAAACTGTTTTTT.

The chain joins TRBV6-5 to TRBJ1-2, with 8 nucleotides matching TRBD1. V dropped 8 bases and J dropped 7; count of bases not matched to a gene: 9. Germline CDR1 reads MNHEY; CDR2 reads SVGAGI. There are 13 residues in the CDR3. The CDR3 is CASGSTGASGYTF. Written as DNA, the CDR3 is TGTGCCAGCGGGTCGACAGGGGCGAGTGGCTACACCTTC.

The chain links TRBV7-9 to TRBJ2-7; D not certain. Germline V CDR1 and CDR2: SEHNR, FQNEAQ (reference sequence). The germline V and J ends were trimmed by 1 base and 6 bases, with 10 bases remaining between them. The CDR3 length is 13 residues. CDR3 in DNA: TGTGCCAGCAGCTTAGGTTGGGGTTCCGAGCAGTACTTC. Its protein is CASSLGWGSEQYF.

The V gene is TRBV15, the J gene TRBJ2-1; D remains ambiguous. Between the trimmed V and J ends, which lost 0 bases and 5 bases, there was a span of 5 bases. The CDR3 totals 13 residues. Germline V gives CDR1 LNHNV, CDR2 YYDKDF (reference sequence). The CDR3 reads CATSRERHNEQFF. CDR3 DNA sequence: TGTGCCACCAGCAGAGAACGGCACAATGAGCAGTTCTTC.

In this sample, this clone turned up a few times. The V gene is TRBV6-5, the J gene TRBJ1-2, with TRBD1 as a possible D gene (5 bases). V lost 7 bases to trimming and J lost 7 bases, with 16 bases between them. This CDR3 has 13 amino acids. CDR1 is MNHEY and CDR2 is SVGAGI in the germline V gene. CDR3 nucleotide sequence: TGTGCCAGCAACGAGCGGGGGGGTGGTGGCTACACCTTC. Translated, it gives CASNERGGGGYTF.

This clone was counted only a few times. The rearrangement links TRBV27 to TRBJ2-2; no clear D. CDR3 length equals 11 residues. Germline-derived CDR1 and CDR2 are MNHEY and SMNVEV (reference sequence). With 4 bases removed from V and 7 bases from J, the gap between germline ends came to 4 bases. The CDR3 DNA follows: TGTGCCAGCAGTTACGGCGGGGAGCTGTTTTTT. Translated: CASSYGGELFF.

The chain is built from TRBV5-6 and TRBJ1-6; D remains ambiguous. The V end was cut by 0 bases, the J end by 14 bases, with 9 bases between. Per the germline V gene, CDR1 is SGHDT and CDR2 is YYEEEE. CDR3 length: 12 residues. CDR3 sequence reads: CASSLGQAALHF. The CDR3 nucleotides read TGTGCCAGCAGCTTGGGGCAGGCAGCCCTCCACTTT.

The chain carries TRBV27 and TRBJ2-3; TRBD2 matches 9 bases. Germline CDR1 MNHEY, CDR2 SMNVEV (reference sequence). V shed 3 bases, J shed 2 bases, and the junction held 6 bases outside the gene matches. This CDR3 region has 16 residues. The CDR3 DNA is TGTGCCAGCAGTTTCGCGACTAGCGGCTACACAGATACGCAGTATTTT. It is translated as CASSFATSGYTDTQYF.